These T cell receptor beta chains were read from a single sample in a study of human T cells and chemical hapten exposure. MiXCR was run by TCRdb on the RACE reads, yielding one entry per CDR3 protein. This table holds around 300,000 distinct CDR3 sequences, around 5% found once. The sample in question was whole blood, obtained in connection with sensitization to the hapten diphenylcyclopropenone (DPC). Every receptor here comes from a woman in her late teens or twenties with alopecia areata. Some clones in this sample may be carry-over from other donors' samples. Both conserved end residues are part of each CDR3. D genes are given only for firm matches. Expanded clones are given a class, and other clones once, few, many or no size at all.

clone_size	v_call	j_call	d_call	cdr3_aa	cdr3_nt
many	TRBV6-5	TRBJ2-7	NA	CASSTQGYEQYF	TGTGCCAGCAGTACTCAGGGTTACGAGCAGTACTTC
few	TRBV13	TRBJ2-3	TRBD1	CASSPSPETGGQDTQYF	TGTGCCAGCAGCCCTTCCCCCGAGACAGGGGGCCAAGATACGCAGTATTTT
many	TRBV7-2	TRBJ1-3	NA	CASSRMRAPGNTIYF	TGTGCCAGCAGCCGAATGAGGGCGCCTGGAAACACCATATATTTT
many	TRBV6-5	TRBJ1-6	NA	CASSYSNNNSPLHF	TGTGCCAGCAGTTACTCTAACAATAATTCACCCCTCCACTTT
many	TRBV7-9	TRBJ2-2	TRBD1	CASNAGDRGDTGELFF	TGTGCCAGCAACGCCGGGGACAGGGGTGACACCGGGGAGCTGTTTTTT
few	TRBV12-5	TRBJ1-5	TRBD1	CASGREGTGQDSNQPQHF	TGTGCTAGTGGTCGGGAGGGGACAGGCCAAGATAGCAATCAGCCCCAGCATTTT
NA	TRBV5-1	TRBJ2-3	NA	CASSLDQGMTDTQYF	TGCGCCAGCAGCTTGGACCAGGGCATGACAGATACGCAGTATTTT
once	TRBV7-2	TRBJ2-3	TRBD2	CASSLDLGLAGGWTQYF	TGTGCCAGCAGCTTAGATTTGGGACTAGCGGGGGGGTGGACGCAGTATTTT
NA	TRBV7-9	TRBJ2-7	NA	CASSLGAREQYF	TGTGCCAGCAGCCTGGGCGCGCGTGAGCAGTACTTC
NA	TRBV6-5	TRBJ1-1	NA	CASSYTGTLFTEAFF	TGTGCCAGCAGCTATACAGGGACTCTTTTCACTGAAGCTTTCTTT
NA	TRBV29-1	TRBJ2-7	TRBD1	CSVQGVSYEQYF	TGCAGCGTTCAGGGGGTATCCTACGAGCAGTACTTC
NA	TRBV6-2/TRBV6-3	TRBJ1-4	NA	CASRRTGTNEKLFF	TGTGCCAGCAGACGGACGGGGACTAATGAAAAACTGTTTTTT
few	TRBV6-5	TRBJ2-5	NA	CASSPRGLVIETQYF	TGTGCCAGCAGTCCCCGAGGACTGGTGATAGAGACCCAGTACTTC
NA	TRBV13	TRBJ1-3	NA	CASSLGYRVHGNTIYF	TGTGCCAGCAGCTTAGGATACAGAGTACATGGAAACACCATATATTTT
few	TRBV5-1	TRBJ2-5	TRBD2	CASALDSGEETQYF	TGCGCCAGCGCCTTAGATAGCGGGGAAGAGACCCAGTACTTC
NA	TRBV2	TRBJ1-5	NA	CASNSLEFSNQPQHF	TGTGCCAGCAATAGTTTGGAGTTCAGCAATCAGCCCCAGCATTTT
many	TRBV6-2/TRBV6-3	TRBJ1-2	NA	CASSPDMLYGYTF	TGTGCCAGCAGCCCGGACATGCTCTATGGCTACACCTTC
few	TRBV12-3/TRBV12-4	TRBJ1-1	TRBD1	CASSPLRGQEENTEAFF	TGTGCCAGCAGTCCACTTCGGGGACAGGAGGAGAACACTGAAGCTTTCTTT
NA	TRBV4-1	TRBJ1-2	NA	CASSQVGDQLYGYTF	TGCGCCAGCAGCCAAGTTGGGGACCAGCTCTATGGCTACACCTTC
NA	TRBV5-6	TRBJ1-5	NA	CASSYSPMGQPQHF	TGTGCCAGCAGCTACTCCCCAATGGGACAGCCCCAGCATTTT
few	TRBV20-1	TRBJ1-6	NA	CSARVANSPLHF	TGCAGTGCTAGAGTCGCCAATTCACCCCTCCACTTT
many	TRBV28	TRBJ2-3	TRBD1	CASSFRDRGPDTQYF	TGTGCCAGCAGTTTCCGGGACAGGGGACCAGATACGCAGTATTTT
few	TRBV6-5	TRBJ1-2	TRBD1	CASSPPGGQGAYGYTF	TGTGCCAGCAGTCCACCGGGTGGACAGGGGGCATACGGCTACACCTTC
few	TRBV7-3	TRBJ1-6	NA	CASSPGEDSPLHF	TGTGCCAGCAGCCCCGGTGAGGATTCACCCCTCCACTTT
few	TRBV6-5	TRBJ1-2	TRBD1	CASSEIRGLNGYTF	TGTGCCAGCAGTGAAATCAGGGGGCTCAATGGCTACACCTTC
NA	TRBV18	TRBJ2-7	NA	CASSPRDAGYEQYF	TGTGCCAGCTCACCCCGGGACGCAGGCTACGAGCAGTACTTC
few	TRBV4-2	TRBJ2-7	NA	CASSQEALPVDEQYF	TGTGCCAGCAGCCAAGAGGCTCTCCCTGTCGACGAGCAGTACTTC
few	TRBV12-3/TRBV12-4	TRBJ2-7	NA	CASSPRNREYEQYF	TGTGCCAGCAGTCCTCGGAACAGGGAGTACGAGCAGTACTTC
NA	TRBV20-1	TRBJ1-3	TRBD1	CSARGWDRGIASGNTIYF	TGCAGTGCTAGAGGATGGGACAGGGGAATAGCCTCTGGAAACACCATATATTTT
NA	TRBV29-1	TRBJ1-1	NA	CSVVGDFTGTEAFF	TGCAGCGTTGTTGGGGACTTTACGGGGACTGAAGCTTTCTTT
NA	TRBV11-3	TRBJ2-7	TRBD2	CASSLYSGETYEQYF	TGTGCCAGCAGCTTATACAGCGGGGAAACCTACGAGCAGTACTTC
few	TRBV9	TRBJ2-2	TRBD2	CASSPWAGGYNTGELFF	TGTGCCAGCAGCCCATGGGCGGGGGGCTACAACACCGGGGAGCTGTTTTTT